This is a list of T cell receptor beta chains from one sample in a study of T cell repertoires in cytomegalovirus infection. TCRdb recomputed calls from the reads with MiXCR, one row per CDR3 protein. The sample shows roughly 69,000 distinct CDR3 sequences, more than 25% of them seen only once. These TCRs' antigens remain unknown. This specimen consisted of CD8+ T cells from cultured PBMCs, obtained from culture after CMV antigen stimulation. These receptors were taken from a human donor in good health (CMV status not recorded). Some clones in this sample may be carry-over from other donors' samples. Each CDR3 is given with its conserved first and last residue. A D gene is named only where the DNA matches it firmly. Some rows mark clone size as missing; the rest say once, few, many or name a class of expanded clone.

d_gene	abundance	v_gene	j_gene	CDR3aa	CDR3nt
.	once	TRBV7-3	TRBJ2-7	CASSKEAAYEQYF	TGTGCCAGCAGCAAGGAAGCAGCCTACGAGCAGTACTTC
TRBD1	.	TRBV10-3	TRBJ2-5	CAISEAGQGLGQETQYF	TGTGCCATCAGTGAGGCGGGACAGGGGCTTGGTCAAGAGACCCAGTACTTC
TRBD1	few	TRBV29-1	TRBJ2-7	CSVEEGRTGDSYEQYF	TGCAGCGTTGAAGAGGGACGGACAGGGGACTCTTACGAGCAGTACTTC
.	.	TRBV19	TRBJ2-5	CASSSRGAGQETQYF	TGTGCCAGTAGTTCCCGGGGGGCCGGCCAAGAGACCCAGTACTTC
TRBD1	many	TRBV28	TRBJ1-2	CASSPRQGRVGYGYTF	TGTGCCAGCAGTCCGAGACAGGGCCGCGTTGGCTATGGCTACACCTTC
.	.	TRBV3-1	TRBJ1-2	CASSQGWGYTF	TGTGCCAGCAGCCAAGGGTGGGGCTACACCTTC
.	many	TRBV7-2	TRBJ2-4	CASSLGVAKNIQYF	TGTGCCAGCAGCTTAGGCGTAGCCAAAAACATTCAGTACTTC
TRBD1	many	TRBV7-2	TRBJ2-7	CASSTRTGVVYEQYF	TGTGCCAGCAGCACTCGGACAGGTGTGGTCTACGAGCAGTACTTC
.	few	TRBV6-2/TRBV6-3	TRBJ2-1	CASSYYRGNEQFF	TGTGCCAGCAGTTACTACCGAGGCAATGAGCAGTTCTTC
.	.	TRBV3-1	TRBJ2-7	CASSSYYEQYF	TGTGCCAGCTCCTCCTACTACGAGCAGTACTTC
.	few	TRBV7-6	TRBJ1-2	CASSRYQAGGDGYTF	TGTGCCAGCAGCAGATATCAGGCGGGGGGAGATGGCTACACCTTC
.	once	TRBV11-3	TRBJ1-6	CASSFMPASNSPLHF	TGTGCCAGCAGCTTTATGCCTGCTTCTAATTCACCCCTCCACTTT
.	.	TRBV12-3/TRBV12-4	TRBJ2-3	CASSTPGGTQYF	TGTGCCAGCAGTACCCCAGGGGGGACGCAGTATTTT
.	many	TRBV12-3/TRBV12-4	TRBJ2-6	CASVSGGPGANVLTF	TGTGCCAGCGTCAGTGGGGGCCCTGGGGCCAACGTCCTGACTTTC
TRBD1	.	TRBV7-4	TRBJ2-5	CASSPRDRRETQYF	TGTGCCAGCAGCCCTAGGGACAGGAGGGAGACCCAGTACTTC
TRBD1	few	TRBV7-6	TRBJ1-2	CASSPRGQGAGYTF	TGTGCCAGCAGCCCCCGGGGACAGGGCGCAGGCTACACCTTC
TRBD1	.	TRBV27	TRBJ2-1	CASSGTEDNEQFF	TGTGCCAGCAGCGGGACAGAGGACAATGAGCAGTTCTTC
.	.	TRBV6-5	TRBJ1-1	CASSYSSGGNTEAFF	TGTGCCAGCAGTTACTCGAGCGGGGGGAACACTGAAGCTTTCTTT
TRBD2	.	TRBV7-6	TRBJ2-3	CASSLRGSGRAADTQYF	TGTGCCAGCAGCTTAAGGGGTAGCGGGAGGGCCGCCGATACGCAGTATTTT
.	.	TRBV27	TRBJ2-7	CASSSRVREEQYF	TGTGCCAGCAGTTCCAGGGTCCGCGAGGAGCAGTACTTC
TRBD1	many	TRBV5-1	TRBJ2-3	CASSLWDSATDTQYF	TGCGCCAGCAGCTTGTGGGACAGCGCCACAGATACGCAGTATTTT
TRBD1	few	TRBV6-1	TRBJ2-1	CASNLDRAWEQFF	TGTGCCAGCAACCTTGACAGGGCTTGGGAGCAGTTCTTC
.	.	TRBV7-6	TRBJ2-1	CASSFEDTYNEQFF	TGTGCCAGCAGCTTCGAGGACACTTACAATGAGCAGTTCTTC
.	many	TRBV7-2	TRBJ1-3	CASKRTGNTIYF	TGTGCCAGCAAAAGAACGGGAAACACCATATATTTT
TRBD1	.	TRBV9	TRBJ2-1	CASSVFGTVKDNEQFF	TGTGCCAGCAGCGTCTTCGGGACAGTTAAGGACAATGAGCAGTTCTTC
.	few	TRBV11-3	TRBJ1-1	CASSLAVTAMNTEAFF	TGTGCCAGCAGCTTAGCCGTGACAGCTATGAACACTGAAGCTTTCTTT
.	.	TRBV4-3	TRBJ1-3	CASSQDQAAENTIYF	TGCGCCAGCAGCCAAGACCAGGCCGCGGAAAACACCATATATTTT
.	many	TRBV5-6	TRBJ2-3	CASSSGASTDTQYF	TGTGCCAGCAGTTCCGGGGCCAGCACAGATACGCAGTATTTT
TRBD1	few	TRBV19	TRBJ2-7	CASSNPTGQLSYEQYF	TGTGCCAGTAGTAACCCAACGGGACAGCTCTCCTACGAGCAGTACTTC
TRBD1	few	TRBV6-5	TRBJ2-7	CASSYSIGQGLMDEQYF	TGTGCCAGCAGTTACTCCATTGGACAGGGCCTCATGGACGAGCAGTACTTC
TRBD1	.	TRBV2	TRBJ1-5	CASSPRDRSNQPQHF	TGTGCCAGCAGTCCCCGGGACAGGAGCAATCAGCCCCAGCATTTT
.	many	TRBV11-2	TRBJ1-3	CASSLARGGRWSGNTIYF	TGTGCCAGCAGCTTGGCGAGGGGGGGGCGATGGTCTGGAAACACCATATATTTT
TRBD2	.	TRBV19	TRBJ2-1	CASSLRLADYNEQFF	TGTGCCAGTAGTTTAAGACTAGCGGACTACAATGAGCAGTTCTTC
TRBD1	.	TRBV9	TRBJ1-3	CASSVGQGVAGNTIYF	TGTGCCAGCAGCGTAGGCCAGGGGGTGGCTGGAAACACCATATATTTT
TRBD1	many	TRBV25-1	TRBJ2-6	CASPPGQGFDSGANVLTF	TGTGCCAGCCCCCCGGGACAGGGGTTCGACTCTGGGGCCAACGTCCTGACTTTC
.	.	TRBV6-2/TRBV6-3	TRBJ1-5	CASRMKVEGNQPQHF	TGTGCCAGCAGAATGAAGGTGGAGGGCAATCAGCCCCAGCATTTT
TRBD2	many	TRBV11-3	TRBJ2-7	CASSLSAGGPYEQYF	TGTGCCAGCAGCCTCTCAGCGGGGGGTCCCTACGAGCAGTACTTC
.	.	TRBV20-1	TRBJ2-2	CSANPNTGELFF	TGCAGTGCTAATCCGAACACCGGGGAGCTGTTTTTT
.	many	TRBV7-3	TRBJ2-3	CASSLEGGITDTQYF	TGTGCCAGCAGCTTAGAGGGGGGGATCACAGATACGCAGTATTTT
TRBD1	many	TRBV10-3	TRBJ1-5	CAISETGGGNQPQHF	TGTGCCATCAGTGAGACAGGGGGGGGCAATCAGCCCCAGCATTTT
TRBD2	.	TRBV4-3	TRBJ2-2	CASSQEASGGTLNTGELFF	TGCGCCAGCAGCCAAGAGGCTAGCGGGGGGACACTGAACACCGGGGAGCTGTTTTTT
TRBD1	many	TRBV7-9	TRBJ2-1	CASSSDRGPNPYNEQFF	TGTGCCAGCAGCTCCGACAGGGGGCCTAATCCCTACAATGAGCAGTTCTTC
.	.	TRBV24-1	TRBJ1-5	CATSDRTGNQPQHF	TGTGCCACCAGTGACCGGACAGGCAATCAGCCCCAGCATTTT
.	.	TRBV7-9	TRBJ2-2	CASSPSRSGGELFF	TGTGCCAGCAGCCCCTCTAGGTCGGGCGGGGAGCTGTTTTTT